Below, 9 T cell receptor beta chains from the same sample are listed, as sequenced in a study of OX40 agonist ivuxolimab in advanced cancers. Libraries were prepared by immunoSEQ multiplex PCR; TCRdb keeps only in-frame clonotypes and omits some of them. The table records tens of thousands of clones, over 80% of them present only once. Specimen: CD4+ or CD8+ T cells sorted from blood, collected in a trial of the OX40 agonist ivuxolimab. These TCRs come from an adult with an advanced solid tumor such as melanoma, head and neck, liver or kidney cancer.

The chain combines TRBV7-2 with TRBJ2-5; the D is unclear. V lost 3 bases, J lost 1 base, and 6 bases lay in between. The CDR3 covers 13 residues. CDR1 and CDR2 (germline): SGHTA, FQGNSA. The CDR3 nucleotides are TGTGCCAGCAGCTTTGGCCCCCAAGAGACCCAGTACTTC. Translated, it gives CASSFGPQETQYF.

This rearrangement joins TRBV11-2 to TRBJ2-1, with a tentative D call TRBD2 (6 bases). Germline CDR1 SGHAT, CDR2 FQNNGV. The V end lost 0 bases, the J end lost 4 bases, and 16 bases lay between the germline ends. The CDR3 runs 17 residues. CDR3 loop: CASSLDSVQRVYNEQFF. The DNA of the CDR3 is TGTGCCAGCAGCTTAGATAGCGTCCAGCGGGTTTACAATGAGCAGTTCTTC.

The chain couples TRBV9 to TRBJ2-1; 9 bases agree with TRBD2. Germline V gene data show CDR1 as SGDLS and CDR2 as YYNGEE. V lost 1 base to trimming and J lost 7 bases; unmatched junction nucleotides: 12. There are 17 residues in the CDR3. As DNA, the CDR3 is TGTGCCAGCAGCGTATACCACCTGGCGGGAGGGCTAAATGAGCAGTTCTTC. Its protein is CASSVYHLAGGLNEQFF.

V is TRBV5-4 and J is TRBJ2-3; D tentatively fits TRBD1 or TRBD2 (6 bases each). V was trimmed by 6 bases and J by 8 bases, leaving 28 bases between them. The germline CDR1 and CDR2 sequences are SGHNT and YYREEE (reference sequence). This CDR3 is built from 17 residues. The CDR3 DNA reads TGTGCCAGCAAAGGAGGAGGGGGAGACCCCCAGGGAAGTACGCAGTATTTT. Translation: CASKGGGGDPQGSTQYF. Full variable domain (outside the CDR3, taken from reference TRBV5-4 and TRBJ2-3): ETGVTQSPTHLIKTRGQQVTLRCSSQSGHNTVSWYQQALGQGPQFIFQYYREEENGRGNFPPRFSGLQFPNYSSELNVNALELDDSALYLCASKGGGGDPQGSTQYFGPGTRLTVL.

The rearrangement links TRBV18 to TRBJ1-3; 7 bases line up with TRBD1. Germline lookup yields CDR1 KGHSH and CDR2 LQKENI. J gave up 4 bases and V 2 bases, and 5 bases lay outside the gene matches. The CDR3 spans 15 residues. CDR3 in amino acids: CASSPNRGSGNTIYF. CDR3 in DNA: TGTGCCAGCTCACCAAACAGGGGATCGGGAAACACCATATATTTT.

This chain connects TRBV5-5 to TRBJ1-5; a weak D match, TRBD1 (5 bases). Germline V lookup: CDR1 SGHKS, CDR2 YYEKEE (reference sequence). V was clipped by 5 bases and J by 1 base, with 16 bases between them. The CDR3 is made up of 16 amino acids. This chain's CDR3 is CASRSSWGNSNQPQHF. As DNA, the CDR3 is TGTGCCAGCAGATCATCCTGGGGCAACAGCAATCAGCCCCAGCATTTT.

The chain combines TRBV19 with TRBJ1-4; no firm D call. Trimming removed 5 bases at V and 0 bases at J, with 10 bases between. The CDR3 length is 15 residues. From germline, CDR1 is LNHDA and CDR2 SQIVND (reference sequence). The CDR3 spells CASSDVGATNEKLFF. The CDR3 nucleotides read TGTGCCAGTAGTGATGTCGGGGCAACTAATGAAAAACTGTTTTTT. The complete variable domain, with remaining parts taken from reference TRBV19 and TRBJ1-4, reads DGGITQSPKYLFRKEGQNVTLSCEQNLNHDAMYWYRQDPGQGLRLIYYSQIVNDFQKGDIAEGYSVSREKKESFPLTVTSAQKNPTAFYLCASSDVGATNEKLFFGSGTQLSVL.

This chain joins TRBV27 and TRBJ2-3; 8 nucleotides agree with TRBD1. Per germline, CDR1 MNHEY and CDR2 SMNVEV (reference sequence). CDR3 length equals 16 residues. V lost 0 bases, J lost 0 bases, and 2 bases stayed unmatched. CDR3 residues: CASSLSDRASTDTQYF. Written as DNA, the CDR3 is TGTGCCAGCAGTTTATCGGACAGGGCTAGCACAGATACGCAGTATTTT.

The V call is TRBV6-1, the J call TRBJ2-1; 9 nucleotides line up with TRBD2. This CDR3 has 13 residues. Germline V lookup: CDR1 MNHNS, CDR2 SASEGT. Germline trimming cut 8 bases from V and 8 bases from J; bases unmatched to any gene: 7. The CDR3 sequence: CASFSGSVDEQFF. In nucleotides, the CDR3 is TGTGCCAGCTTTAGCGGGAGTGTAGATGAGCAGTTCTTC.